The entry below gives a single T cell receptor beta chain sequence along with its context. The antigen remains undetermined. This CDR3 spans 13 amino acids. V shed 5 bases and J 9 bases; nucleotides not matched to a gene: 9. Germline V lookup: CDR1 SGHVS, CDR2 FQNEAQ. These data are taken from a study of cytomegalovirus exposure and HLA in healthy donors. Whole-study findings and limits: The study listed 150 to 200 cytomegalovirus-associated TCR beta chains. Published work reported that the classifier diagnosed cytomegalovirus status with high specificity and sensitivity. In a later analysis, at a false discovery rate of 0.05, some 17,000 TCR beta sequences were associated with HLA alleles. Later work found most CMV-associated TCR beta chains apparently HLA-restricted.

It was with 60 Vbeta and 13 Jbeta primers that the PCR ran. Sequencing used immunoSEQ multiplex PCR; TCRdb keeps in-frame clones, though not all of them. The sample has fewer than 25,000 clones, 60% to 80% seen once; the top ten hold roughly 6.8%. The TCR was taken from a man in his 60s in good health and CMV-seronegative. Sequences were obtained from PBMCs. The chain has TRBV7-8 and TRBJ2-5; TRBD1 matches 7 bases. This CDR3 reads CASSVDRAGSQYF. Written as DNA, the CDR3 is TGTGCCAGCAGCGTCGACAGGGCCGGTTCCCAGTACTTC.